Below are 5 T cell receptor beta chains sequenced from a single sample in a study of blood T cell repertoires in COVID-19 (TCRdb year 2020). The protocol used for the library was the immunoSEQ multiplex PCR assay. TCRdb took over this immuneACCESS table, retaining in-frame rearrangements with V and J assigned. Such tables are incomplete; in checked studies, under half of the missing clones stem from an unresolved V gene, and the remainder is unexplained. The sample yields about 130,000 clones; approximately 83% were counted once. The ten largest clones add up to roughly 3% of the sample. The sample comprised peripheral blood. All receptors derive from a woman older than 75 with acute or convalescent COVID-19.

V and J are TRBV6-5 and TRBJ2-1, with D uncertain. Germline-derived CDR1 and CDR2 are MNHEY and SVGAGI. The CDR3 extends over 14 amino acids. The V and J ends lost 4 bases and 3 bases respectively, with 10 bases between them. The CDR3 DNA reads TGTGCCAGCAGTTCATCGGGTTTCTACAATGAGCAGTTCTTC. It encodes CASSSSGFYNEQFF.

CDR3 loop: CASSYPSRSGGFTDTQYF. In nucleotides, the CDR3 is TGTGCCAGCAGTTACCCGAGTCGGAGCGGGGGCTTCACAGATACGCAGTATTTT. The chain uses TRBV6-2 or TRBV6-3 and TRBJ2-3; 8 nucleotides line up with TRBD2. The CDR3 extends over 18 amino acids. The germline V gene has CDR1 MNHEY and CDR2 SVGEGT. Trimming removed 2 bases from V and 2 bases from J; junction bases left unmatched: 12.

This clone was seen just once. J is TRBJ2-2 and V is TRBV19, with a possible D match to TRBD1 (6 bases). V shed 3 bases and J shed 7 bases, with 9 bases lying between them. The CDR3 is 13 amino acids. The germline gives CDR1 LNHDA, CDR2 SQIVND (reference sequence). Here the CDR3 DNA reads TGTGCCAGTAGTATCAGGGGTGGCGGGGAGCTGTTTTTT. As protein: CASSIRGGGELFF.

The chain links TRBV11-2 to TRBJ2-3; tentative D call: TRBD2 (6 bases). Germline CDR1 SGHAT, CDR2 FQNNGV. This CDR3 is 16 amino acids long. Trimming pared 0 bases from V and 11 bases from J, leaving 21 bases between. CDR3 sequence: CASSLDPGRPTLGQYF. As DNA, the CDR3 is TGTGCCAGCAGCTTAGATCCAGGGAGGCCCACGTTAGGGCAGTATTTT.

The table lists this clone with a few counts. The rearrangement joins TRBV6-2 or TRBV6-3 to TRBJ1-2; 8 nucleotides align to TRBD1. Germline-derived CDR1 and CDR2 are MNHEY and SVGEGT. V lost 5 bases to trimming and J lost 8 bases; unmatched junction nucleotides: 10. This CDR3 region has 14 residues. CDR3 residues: CASSDLRGPEGYTF. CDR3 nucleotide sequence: TGTGCCAGCAGTGACCTCAGGGGGCCAGAGGGCTACACCTTC.